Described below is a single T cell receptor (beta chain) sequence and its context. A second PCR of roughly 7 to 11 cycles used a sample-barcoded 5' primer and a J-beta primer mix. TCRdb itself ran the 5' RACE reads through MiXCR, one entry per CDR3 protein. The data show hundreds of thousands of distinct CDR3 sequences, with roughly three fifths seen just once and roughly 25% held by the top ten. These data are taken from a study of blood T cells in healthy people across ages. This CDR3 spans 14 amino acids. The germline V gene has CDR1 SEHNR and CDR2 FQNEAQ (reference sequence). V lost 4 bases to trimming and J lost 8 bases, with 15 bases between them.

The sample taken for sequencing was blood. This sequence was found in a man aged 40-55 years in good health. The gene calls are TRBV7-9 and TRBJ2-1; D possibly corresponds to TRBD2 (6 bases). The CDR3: CASSSPGTADEQFF. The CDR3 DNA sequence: TGTGCCAGCAGCTCCCCGGGGACTGCGGATGAGCAGTTCTTC.